The 16 T cell receptor beta chains reported below all come from one sample, sequenced in a study of OX40 agonist ivuxolimab in advanced cancers. The method behind the library was the immunoSEQ multiplex PCR assay. Not all clones reach the TCRdb copy of this immuneACCESS table, which keeps in-frame sequences only. Checked studies attribute under half of the gap to unresolved V genes and leave the rest unexplained. The sample includes more than 55,000 clones, with around 90% observed a single time. The ten most abundant clones make up over 8.5% of the sample. This sample comprised CD4+ or CD8+ T cells sorted from blood, obtained in a trial of the OX40 agonist ivuxolimab. These receptors were obtained from an adult with an advanced solid tumor such as melanoma, head and neck, liver or kidney cancer.

The chain employs TRBV29-1 and TRBJ1-2, with 7 nucleotides matching TRBD1. J gave up 0 bases and V 5 bases, and 9 bases lay outside the gene matches. Looked up from germline, CDR1 is SQVTM and CDR2 is ANQGSEA. CDR3 size: 15 residues. The DNA for the CDR3 is TGCAGCGTTCAGATGACAGGGTTAGCTAACTATGGCTACACCTTC. Amino acid sequence: CSVQMTGLANYGYTF.

The chain carries TRBV7-2 and TRBJ2-2; 13 positions match TRBD2. With 6 bases clipped from V and 4 bases from J, the junction kept 2 bases outside the gene matches. This CDR3 region has 15 residues. Germline V gene sequence: CDR1 SGHTA, CDR2 FQGNSA. CDR3 sequence reads: CASSGLAGATGELFF. The CDR3 DNA reads as TGTGCCAGCAGTGGACTAGCGGGGGCCACCGGGGAGCTGTTTTTT. The full variable domain, its missing parts supplied by reference TRBV7-2 and TRBJ2-2, is GAGVSQSPSNKVTEKGKDVELRCDPISGHTALYWYRQSLGQGLEFLIYFQGNSAPDKSGLPSDRFSAERTGGSVSTLTIQRTQQEDSAVYLCASSGLAGATGELFFGEGSRLTVL.

The rearrangement links TRBV27 to TRBJ2-3; TRBD1 is a possible D gene (6 bases). Germline lookup yields CDR1 MNHEY and CDR2 SMNVEV (reference sequence). The CDR3 spans 14 residues. V gave up 2 bases and J gave up 6 bases, with 12 bases separating them. Written as DNA, the CDR3 is TGTGCCAGCAGTTTACTTGGGGGCCGGGATACGCAGTATTTT. This encodes CASSLLGGRDTQYF.

The chain employs TRBV29-1 and TRBJ1-3, with D unresolved. The CDR3 length is 11 residues. CDR1 and CDR2 from the germline V gene are SQVTM and ANQGSEA. Trimming stripped 7 bases from V and 5 bases from J, with 9 bases between. The DNA for the CDR3 is TGCAGCGCTAACGAGCGAAACACCATATATTTT. Protein product: CSANERNTIYF. Full variable domain (remainder filled in from reference TRBV29-1 and TRBJ1-3): SAVISQKPSRDICQRGTSLTIQCQVDSQVTMMFWYRQQPGQSLTLIATANQGSEATYESGFVIDKFPISRPNLTFSTLTVSNMSPEDSSIYLCSANERNTIYFGEGSWLTVV.

The V call is TRBV5-4, the J call TRBJ1-1, with D possibly TRBD1 on 5 matching bases. V dropped 4 bases and J dropped 4 bases, with 11 bases sitting between them. This CDR3 is 13 amino acids long. Per germline, CDR1 SGHNT and CDR2 YYREEE (reference sequence). This chain's CDR3 is CASSIGTGTEAFF. CDR3 nucleotide sequence: TGTGCCAGCAGCATAGGGACGGGCACTGAAGCTTTCTTT.

This rearrangement joins TRBV7-8 to TRBJ2-7, with a weak D call TRBD2 (5 bases). Germline lookup yields CDR1 SGHVS and CDR2 FQNEAQ. Between the trimmed V and J ends, which lost 0 bases and 4 bases, there was a span of 16 bases. CDR3 length equals 16 residues. Here the CDR3 DNA reads TGTGCCAGCAGCTTAGCTGCCCTCCCGGGGTTTTACGAGCAGTACGTC. Protein sequence: CASSLAALPGFYEQYV.

V usage is TRBV4-1 and J usage is TRBJ1-5; D is undetermined. Between the trimmed V and J ends, which lost 4 bases and 6 bases, there was a span of 10 bases. CDR3 length: 13 residues. The germline gives CDR1 MGHRA, CDR2 YSYEKL. CDR3 sequence: CASSPISGQPQHF. Written as DNA, the CDR3 is TGCGCCAGCAGCCCAATATCGGGTCAGCCCCAGCATTTT.

This clone is a singleton in its sample. The chain links TRBV27 to TRBJ2-3, with 11 bases aligning to TRBD1. Germline assignment: CDR1 MNHEY and CDR2 SMNVEV (reference sequence). The V and J ends lost 3 bases and 5 bases, in that order; junction bases with no gene match: 4. The CDR3 totals 15 residues. CDR3 DNA: TGTGCCAGCAGTTTGGCGGGACAGGGGGTAGATACGCAGTATTTT. It encodes CASSLAGQGVDTQYF.

The gene calls are TRBV19 and TRBJ2-1, with 8 bases lining up with TRBD2. CDR3 length: 15 amino acids. V lost 3 bases to trimming and J lost 2 bases; unmatched junction nucleotides: 3. CDR1 is LNHDA, CDR2 SQIVND, per germline (reference sequence). CDR3 region: CASSIAGGPYNEQFF. DNA for the CDR3: TGTGCCAGTAGTATTGCGGGGGGCCCCTACAATGAGCAGTTCTTC.

The J gene is TRBJ2-7, the V gene TRBV19, with D hard to call. V lost 5 bases and J lost 4, with 9 bases in between. The CDR3 covers 12 residues. Germline loops: CDR1 LNHDA, CDR2 SQIVND (reference sequence). The CDR3 region is CASSFGLYEQYF. The CDR3 DNA reads as TGTGCCAGTAGTTTCGGATTATACGAGCAGTACTTC.

The gene calls are TRBV27 and TRBJ2-7; 10 nucleotides align to TRBD2. This CDR3 has 15 amino acids. Trimming took 0 bases from V and 6 from J; bases not matched to a gene: 5. Germline-derived CDR1 and CDR2 are MNHEY and SMNVEV (reference sequence). In DNA form, the CDR3 reads TGTGCCAGCAGTTTATCGGCTAGCGGGAGTCTCGAGCAGTACTTC. Amino acids: CASSLSASGSLEQYF.

This chain uses TRBV19 with TRBJ1-1; 7 bases match TRBD1. J lost 1 base, V lost 10 bases, and 9 bases had no gene match. CDR1 is LNHDA, CDR2 SQIVND, per germline (reference sequence). This CDR3 contains 14 residues. The CDR3 nucleotides read TGTGCCACCACGAAAGGGGGCGGGAACACTGAAGCTTTCTTT. It yields the protein CATTKGGGNTEAFF. The whole variable domain, remainder taken from reference TRBV19 and TRBJ1-1, is DGGITQSPKYLFRKEGQNVTLSCEQNLNHDAMYWYRQDPGQGLRLIYYSQIVNDFQKGDIAEGYSVSREKKESFPLTVTSAQKNPTAFYLCATTKGGGNTEAFFGQGTRLTVV.

In its sample, this clone was seen a few times. The chain is built from TRBV7-9 and TRBJ2-3; TRBD2 aligns across 7 bases. Germline CDR1 reads SEHNR; CDR2 reads FQNEAQ (reference sequence). The V and J ends lost 1 base and 2 bases, in that order; junction bases with no gene match: 12. The CDR3 covers 18 residues. CDR3 sequence reads: CASSLDLLAVTPTDTQYF. The DNA of the CDR3 is TGTGCCAGCAGCTTAGATCTCCTAGCGGTTACTCCCACAGATACGCAGTATTTT.

The chain uses TRBV30 and TRBJ1-5; D unresolved. The CDR3 loop spans 13 amino acids. CDR1 is GTSNPN and CDR2 is SVGIG in the germline V gene (reference sequence). Trimming removed 2 bases at V and 0 bases at J, with 5 bases between. CDR3 coding DNA: TGTGCCTGGAGTTTATATAGCAATCAGCCCCAGCATTTT. Its protein product is CAWSLYSNQPQHF.

This chain links TRBV6-5 with TRBJ1-1; D gene unclear. V lost 5 bases and J lost 1, with 11 bases in between. This CDR3 has 14 residues. CDR1 is MNHEY and CDR2 is SVGAGI in the germline V gene. CDR3 protein: CASSTWGANTEAFF. As DNA, the CDR3 is TGTGCCAGCAGTACGTGGGGAGCGAACACTGAAGCTTTCTTT.

This clone appeared once. The V call is TRBV4-1, the J call TRBJ1-5; D possibly corresponds to TRBD1 (5 bases). There are 14 residues in the CDR3. V was shortened by 2 bases and J by 7 bases, with 12 bases between the two germline ends. Germline V lookup: CDR1 MGHRA, CDR2 YSYEKL. The CDR3 reads CASSQQGSRQPQHF. CDR3 sequence (DNA): TGCGCCAGCAGCCAACAGGGCAGTAGACAGCCCCAGCATTTT.